The rows below give T cell receptor beta chains drawn from one sample of a study of blood T cell repertoires in COVID-19. Method: immunoSEQ multiplex PCR; TCRdb's copy keeps in-frame clones and lacks some. Of about 140,000 clones listed, over 70% are singletons. Sequenced input: peripheral blood. Receptors were obtained from a woman aged 55-70 years with acute or convalescent COVID-19. Each CDR3 is given with its conserved first and last residue. The order of the fields is D gene, J gene, V gene, clone size, CDR3 DNA, CDR3 protein. The D gene is left open where the match is weak. The size entry is marked missing in some rows and otherwise reads once, few, many or a size class.

d_gene: -; j_gene: TRBJ2-5; v_gene: TRBV28; abundance: -; CDR3nt: TGTGCCAGCAGGAACGGACTAAAGTCGGAGACCCAGTACTTC; CDR3aa: CASRNGLKSETQYF
d_gene: -; j_gene: TRBJ2-1; v_gene: TRBV28; abundance: -; CDR3nt: TGTGCCAGCAGCAATACAGGGAGTACCTACAATGAGCAGTTCTTC; CDR3aa: CASSNTGSTYNEQFF
d_gene: -; j_gene: TRBJ2-7; v_gene: TRBV6-6; abundance: -; CDR3nt: TGTGCCAGCATGAACTCAAGGGGCTCCTACGAGCAGTACTTC; CDR3aa: CASMNSRGSYEQYF
d_gene: -; j_gene: TRBJ2-1; v_gene: TRBV24-1; abundance: -; CDR3nt: TGTGCCACCAGTGACCCCGGGACTCTCCCCCACAATGAGCAGTTCTTC; CDR3aa: CATSDPGTLPHNEQFF
d_gene: -; j_gene: TRBJ2-1; v_gene: TRBV28; abundance: -; CDR3nt: TGTGCCAGCGCAATATGGCCCGAGCAGTTCTTC; CDR3aa: CASAIWPEQFF
d_gene: TRBD2; j_gene: TRBJ2-3; v_gene: TRBV5-1; abundance: -; CDR3nt: TGCGCCAGCAGCTTGGCCCTAGCGGGTCGCACAGATACGCAGTATTTT; CDR3aa: CASSLALAGRTDTQYF
d_gene: TRBD2; j_gene: TRBJ2-1; v_gene: TRBV6-1; abundance: few; CDR3nt: TGTGCCAGCAGTGATCCGGGAGGGCCGGTGGAGCAGTTCTTC; CDR3aa: CASSDPGGPVEQFF
d_gene: -; j_gene: TRBJ1-5; v_gene: TRBV6-5; abundance: few; CDR3nt: TGTGCCAGCAGTCAAACAGGGTTGTCGTCTCGGCCCCAGCATTTT; CDR3aa: CASSQTGLSSRPQHF
d_gene: -; j_gene: TRBJ1-5; v_gene: TRBV27; abundance: -; CDR3nt: TGTGCCAGCAGTTTTCAGACTAATCAGCCCCAGCATTTT; CDR3aa: CASSFQTNQPQHF
d_gene: -; j_gene: TRBJ1-4; v_gene: TRBV19; abundance: -; CDR3nt: TGTGCCAGTAGTCCTCTTTCTGAAAAACTGTTTTTT; CDR3aa: CASSPLSEKLFF
d_gene: -; j_gene: TRBJ2-3; v_gene: TRBV5-1; abundance: -; CDR3nt: TGCGCCAGCAGCCTTACAGGGAGTAGCACAGATACGCAGTATTTT; CDR3aa: CASSLTGSSTDTQYF
d_gene: -; j_gene: TRBJ2-6; v_gene: TRBV10-3; abundance: -; CDR3nt: TGTGCCATCAGTGGTCAGGGGGAGGCTGGGGCCAACGTCCTGACTTTC; CDR3aa: CAISGQGEAGANVLTF
d_gene: TRBD2; j_gene: TRBJ2-1; v_gene: TRBV4-1; abundance: -; CDR3nt: TGCGCCAGCAGCCTAAGACTAGCGGACAACAATGAGCAGTTCTTC; CDR3aa: CASSLRLADNNEQFF
d_gene: TRBD1; j_gene: TRBJ1-6; v_gene: TRBV9; abundance: -; CDR3nt: TGTGCCAGCAGCGTTGCGACAGGGGCCTATAATTCACCCCTCCACTTT; CDR3aa: CASSVATGAYNSPLHF
d_gene: -; j_gene: TRBJ1-1; v_gene: TRBV30; abundance: -; CDR3nt: TGTGCCTGGAGTGTATGGGGGCTTAGTACCTTGAACACTGAAGCTTTCTTT; CDR3aa: CAWSVWGLSTLNTEAFF
d_gene: TRBD2; j_gene: TRBJ2-1; v_gene: TRBV5-1; abundance: -; CDR3nt: TGCGCCAGCCATATGGGACTAGCGGTTTACAATGAGCAGTTCTTC; CDR3aa: CASHMGLAVYNEQFF
d_gene: TRBD2; j_gene: TRBJ2-3; v_gene: TRBV3-1/TRBV3-2; abundance: -; CDR3nt: TGTGCCAGCAGCCGACGTAGCGGGAGCACAGATACGCAGTATTTT; CDR3aa: CASSRRSGSTDTQYF
d_gene: TRBD1; j_gene: TRBJ1-1; v_gene: TRBV6-5; abundance: -; CDR3nt: TGTGCCAGCTCCGGGACAGGGAGCACTGAAGCTTTCTTT; CDR3aa: CASSGTGSTEAFF
d_gene: -; j_gene: TRBJ2-7; v_gene: TRBV6-5; abundance: -; CDR3nt: TGTGCCAGCAGCGCGGGGGCGGGATTGCCCTACGAGCAGTACTTC; CDR3aa: CASSAGAGLPYEQYF
d_gene: -; j_gene: TRBJ2-3; v_gene: TRBV2; abundance: -; CDR3nt: TGTGCCAGCAGTAAGTGGGGCTCCACAGATACGCAGTATTTT; CDR3aa: CASSKWGSTDTQYF
d_gene: -; j_gene: TRBJ2-3; v_gene: TRBV27; abundance: -; CDR3nt: TGTGCCAGCAAGGGACACCGAAACCTCTTGGATACGCAGTATTTT; CDR3aa: CASKGHRNLLDTQYF
d_gene: TRBD1; j_gene: TRBJ2-7; v_gene: TRBV5-1; abundance: few; CDR3nt: TGCGCCAGCAGACCCGGGACAGGCCCCTCCTACGAGCAGTACTTC; CDR3aa: CASRPGTGPSYEQYF
d_gene: TRBD1; j_gene: TRBJ1-6; v_gene: TRBV19; abundance: -; CDR3nt: TGTGCCAGTAGTATCGACAGGGTGGGGTCACCCCTCCACTTT; CDR3aa: CASSIDRVGSPLHF
d_gene: TRBD2; j_gene: TRBJ2-1; v_gene: TRBV10-3; abundance: -; CDR3nt: TGTGCCATCAGTGACCCAGCGGGAGCCTACAATGAGCAGTTCTTC; CDR3aa: CAISDPAGAYNEQFF
d_gene: TRBD1; j_gene: TRBJ2-5; v_gene: TRBV29-1; abundance: -; CDR3nt: TGCAGCGTTGACCCCAACAGGGGTGCGGTTGAGACCCAGTACTTC; CDR3aa: CSVDPNRGAVETQYF
d_gene: -; j_gene: TRBJ1-2; v_gene: TRBV5-1; abundance: once; CDR3nt: TGCGCCAGCAGCTTGGAAGGCAGGCAATATGGCTACACCTTC; CDR3aa: CASSLEGRQYGYTF
d_gene: -; j_gene: TRBJ2-7; v_gene: TRBV19; abundance: -; CDR3nt: TGTGCCAGTAGTATACGAAGTGGCATCTACGAGCAGTACTTC; CDR3aa: CASSIRSGIYEQYF
d_gene: TRBD1; j_gene: TRBJ2-7; v_gene: TRBV29-1; abundance: once; CDR3nt: TGCAGCGTTTGGCATGAGGGACAGGGAGGCGAGCAGTACTTC; CDR3aa: CSVWHEGQGGEQYF
d_gene: -; j_gene: TRBJ1-1; v_gene: TRBV18; abundance: -; CDR3nt: TGTGCCAGCTCACCACTCACAGGCATGAACACTGAAGCTTTCTTT; CDR3aa: CASSPLTGMNTEAFF
d_gene: -; j_gene: TRBJ1-2; v_gene: TRBV6-6; abundance: -; CDR3nt: TGTGCCAGCAGTTACTCGGTCGAGGGTTTAGCTTACGGCTACACCTTC; CDR3aa: CASSYSVEGLAYGYTF
d_gene: -; j_gene: TRBJ2-1; v_gene: TRBV7-6; abundance: -; CDR3nt: TGTGCCAGCAGCTTAGCCCCATACATGATCAATGAGCAGTTCTTC; CDR3aa: CASSLAPYMINEQFF
d_gene: -; j_gene: TRBJ2-2; v_gene: TRBV6-5; abundance: -; CDR3nt: TGTGCCAGTATGCCAGGGCCCGGGGAGCTGTTTTTT; CDR3aa: CASMPGPGELFF
d_gene: TRBD1; j_gene: TRBJ1-3; v_gene: TRBV27; abundance: -; CDR3nt: TGTGCCAGCAGTCTCCTTCGACAGGGAAAATTTATGTATGGAAACACCATATATTTT; CDR3aa: CASSLLRQGKFMYGNTIYF
d_gene: TRBD2; j_gene: TRBJ2-5; v_gene: TRBV3-1/TRBV3-2; abundance: -; CDR3nt: TGTGCCAGCAGCCCTCCGCTAGCGGGAGCCCTCCAAGAGACCCAGTACTTC; CDR3aa: CASSPPLAGALQETQYF
d_gene: TRBD1; j_gene: TRBJ1-2; v_gene: TRBV28; abundance: -; CDR3nt: TGTGCCAGCAGGCCAGGGGGCGACTATGGCTACACCTTC; CDR3aa: CASRPGGDYGYTF
d_gene: -; j_gene: TRBJ2-7; v_gene: TRBV27; abundance: few; CDR3nt: TGTGCCAGCGGAAGACATGACTACGAGCAGTACTTC; CDR3aa: CASGRHDYEQYF
d_gene: TRBD1; j_gene: TRBJ2-1; v_gene: TRBV7-3; abundance: once; CDR3nt: TGTGCCAGCAGCTCCCCGGGACAGGGGCCTTACTCCTACAATGAGCAGTTCTTC; CDR3aa: CASSSPGQGPYSYNEQFF
d_gene: -; j_gene: TRBJ1-4; v_gene: TRBV6-5; abundance: -; CDR3nt: TGTGCCAGCAGGATCCGGGACACAGCTAATGAAAAACTGTTTTTT; CDR3aa: CASRIRDTANEKLFF
d_gene: -; j_gene: TRBJ2-1; v_gene: TRBV6-5; abundance: -; CDR3nt: TGTGCCAGTCGGACTCGAACTTCCTACAATGAGCAGTTCTTC; CDR3aa: CASRTRTSYNEQFF
d_gene: -; j_gene: TRBJ2-6; v_gene: TRBV3-1/TRBV3-2; abundance: -; CDR3nt: TGTGCCAGCAGCCAAGGTCCGCTGCAACAGGGCCCTACTGGGGCCAACGTCCTGACTTTC; CDR3aa: CASSQGPLQQGPTGANVLTF
d_gene: -; j_gene: TRBJ2-2; v_gene: TRBV5-4; abundance: -; CDR3nt: TGTGCCAGCAGCCGAGGGGGAGTCACCGGGGAGCTGTTTTTT; CDR3aa: CASSRGGVTGELFF
d_gene: -; j_gene: TRBJ1-1; v_gene: TRBV19; abundance: -; CDR3nt: TGTGCCAGTCAAAGGACGGGAGGGACGGCTTTCTTT; CDR3aa: CASQRTGGTAFF
d_gene: TRBD2; j_gene: TRBJ2-7; v_gene: TRBV6-1; abundance: -; CDR3nt: TGTGCCAGCAGTGAAGCCCCAGGGACTAACTACGAGCAGTACTTC; CDR3aa: CASSEAPGTNYEQYF
d_gene: -; j_gene: TRBJ1-1; v_gene: TRBV28; abundance: -; CDR3nt: TGTGCCACCAGGACGGGAAACACTGAAGCTTTCTTT; CDR3aa: CATRTGNTEAFF
d_gene: -; j_gene: TRBJ2-1; v_gene: TRBV28; abundance: -; CDR3nt: TGTGCCACAGATTTCAGGGCGTTATATGAGCAGTTCTTC; CDR3aa: CATDFRALYEQFF
d_gene: TRBD2; j_gene: TRBJ2-7; v_gene: TRBV6-1; abundance: -; CDR3nt: TGTGCCAGCAGTGAAGGGGGACTAGCTCTCGAGCAGTACTTC; CDR3aa: CASSEGGLALEQYF
d_gene: -; j_gene: TRBJ2-7; v_gene: TRBV2; abundance: few; CDR3nt: TGTGCCAGCAGTCTCCCGGGGGAAGAGCAGTACTTC; CDR3aa: CASSLPGEEQYF
d_gene: -; j_gene: TRBJ2-7; v_gene: TRBV28; abundance: -; CDR3nt: TGTGGTACCGGGGGACTCCCCCAGTACGAGCAGTACTTC; CDR3aa: CGTGGLPQYEQYF